These 13 T cell receptor beta chains came from one sample sequenced in a study of OX40 agonist ivuxolimab in advanced cancers. This table comes from immunoSEQ multiplex PCR, and its TCRdb copy is limited to in-frame clones, with some not included. The table lists tens of thousands of clones, approximately 81% of them singletons, with about 1.1% in the top ten. The sequenced sample was CD4+ or CD8+ T cells sorted from blood, obtained in a trial of the OX40 agonist ivuxolimab. These receptors were collected from an adult with an advanced solid tumor such as melanoma, head and neck, liver or kidney cancer.

The V gene is TRBV18, the J gene TRBJ1-4; D gene ambiguous. The V end lost 1 base, the J end lost 8 bases, and 11 bases lay between the germline ends. The CDR3 has 14 amino acids. Germline values: CDR1 KGHSH, CDR2 LQKENI. The CDR3 DNA is TGTGCCAGCTCACCACAGGCGGAGGGAGAAAAACTGTTTTTT. It specifies CASSPQAEGEKLFF.

The V and J genes are TRBV2 and TRBJ1-5; D is perhaps TRBD1 (6 bases). Germline V gene sequence: CDR1 SNHLY, CDR2 FYNNEI. The germline V and J ends were trimmed by 8 bases and 3 bases, with 14 bases remaining between them. This CDR3 region has 14 residues. The CDR3 region has the DNA TGTGCCAGCGGTTTGGACAGCTACAATCAGCCCCAGCATTTT. Its translation: CASGLDSYNQPQHF.

The chain uses TRBV21-1 and TRBJ1-2; the listed D gene, TRBD1, was not tested against the DNA. TRBV21-1 is reported as a pseudogene. The CDR3 totals 17 residues. The CDR3 loop is CASSTEKRGTVNYGYTF. DNA for the CDR3: TGTGCCAGCAGCACCGAAAAGAGAGGGACAGTTAACTATGGCTACACCTTC.

This clone occurred a few times. The chain has TRBV7-9 and TRBJ1-6; unclear D gene. Per the germline V gene, CDR1 is SEHNR and CDR2 is FQNEAQ (reference sequence). CDR3 length: 13 amino acids. V was clipped by 7 bases and J by 10 bases, with 14 bases between them. DNA of the CDR3: TGTGCCAGCACCGGTGGCGAACGGTCACCCCTCCACTTT. It is translated as CASTGGERSPLHF.

The V call is TRBV6-5, the J call TRBJ1-1, with D unclear. This CDR3 contains 15 residues. The V end lost 6 bases, the J end lost 3 bases, and 17 bases lay between the germline ends. Germline CDR1 MNHEY, CDR2 SVGAGI. CDR3 loop: CASRDVRLIDTEAFF. The CDR3 nucleotides are TGTGCCAGCAGGGACGTACGCTTGATCGACACTGAAGCTTTCTTT.

V usage is TRBV30 and J usage is TRBJ2-3, with 7 nucleotides matching TRBD2. Germline V gene sequence: CDR1 GTSNPN, CDR2 SVGIG (reference sequence). Trimming at V came to 5 bases and at J to 4 bases, leaving 6 bases not matched to a gene. The CDR3 is 13 residues long. The CDR3 region is CAWGSGNSDTQYF. As DNA, the CDR3 is TGTGCCTGGGGCAGCGGGAACTCAGATACGCAGTATTTT. Full variable domain (outside the CDR3, taken from reference TRBV30 and TRBJ2-3): SQTIHQWPATLVQPVGSPLSLECTVEGTSNPNLYWYRQAAGRGLQLLFYSVGIGQISSEVPQNLSASRPQDRQFILSSKKLLLSDSGFYLCAWGSGNSDTQYFGPGTRLTVL.

This clone was seen more than once but under ten times. The DNA for the CDR3 is TGTGCCAGCAGTTTAGGTTTGGCGGGGGCGGCCGGGGAGCTGTTTTTT. It is translated as CASSLGLAGAAGELFF. This chain connects TRBV6-6 to TRBJ2-2, with D possibly matching TRBD2 (7 bases). CDR1 and CDR2 (germline): MNHNY, SVGAGI (reference sequence). The CDR3 is made up of 16 amino acids. Trimming took off 4 bases at V and 6 bases at J, with 18 bases between the two ends.

The rearrangement uses TRBV19 and TRBJ2-2; D unresolved. The CDR3 runs 14 residues. V shed 5 bases and J shed 3 bases, with 10 bases lying between them. In germline, CDR1 is LNHDA, CDR2 SQIVND (reference sequence). The CDR3 loop is CASSGSDDTGELFF. The DNA of the CDR3 is TGTGCCAGTAGTGGGTCGGACGACACCGGGGAGCTGTTTTTT. Variable domain in full (rest from reference TRBV19 and TRBJ2-2): DGGITQSPKYLFRKEGQNVTLSCEQNLNHDAMYWYRQDPGQGLRLIYYSQIVNDFQKGDIAEGYSVSREKKESFPLTVTSAQKNPTAFYLCASSGSDDTGELFFGEGSRLTVL.

The chain couples TRBV19 to TRBJ2-5; 7 nucleotides match TRBD1. Germline V gives CDR1 LNHDA, CDR2 SQIVND (reference sequence). This CDR3 region has 14 residues. The junction had 3 bases not matched to a gene; V was cut back by 4 bases and J by 1 base. The CDR3, as DNA: TGTGCCAGTAGTACCGGGACAGCCCAAGAGACCCAGTACTTC. This sequence encodes CASSTGTAQETQYF.

This chain joins TRBV19 and TRBJ1-5; 12 nucleotides align to TRBD1. The CDR3 loop spans 17 amino acids. The junction had 7 bases not matched to a gene; V was cut back by 0 bases and J by 7 bases. Germline lookup yields CDR1 LNHDA and CDR2 SQIVND (reference sequence). The CDR3 sequence is CASSIEGGQGAWQPQHF. The DNA for the CDR3 is TGTGCCAGTAGTATAGAGGGGGGACAGGGGGCTTGGCAGCCCCAGCATTTT.

The chain couples TRBV6-1 to TRBJ1-5; D call uncertain. Looked up from germline, CDR1 is MNHNS and CDR2 is SASEGT. Trimming took off 3 bases at V and 11 bases at J, with 11 bases between the two ends. The CDR3 has 12 residues. For the CDR3, the DNA is TGTGCCAGCAGTGACCAGAGGATGTCCCAGCATTTT. Translation: CASSDQRMSQHF.

This chain joins TRBV28 and TRBJ2-5; 12 bases align to TRBD2. V was pared by 6 bases and J by 4 bases, with 3 bases of the junction left unmatched. This CDR3 has 14 residues. Germline-derived CDR1 and CDR2 are MDHEN and SYDVKM. This CDR3 reads CASSTSGGIETQYF. CDR3 nucleotide sequence: TGTGCCAGCAGCACTAGCGGGGGGATAGAGACCCAGTACTTC.

The rearrangement uses TRBV12-5 and TRBJ1-3; D is uncertain. Trimming left V 2 bases short and J 0 bases short, with 11 bases between. Germline V gene sequence: CDR1 LGHNT, CDR2 FRNRAP. The CDR3 runs 16 residues. As DNA, the CDR3 is TGTGCTAGTGGTTTGCCACTCTCACACTCTGGAAACACCATATATTTT. Its protein product is CASGLPLSHSGNTIYF.